Here is one T cell receptor (beta chain) with its context. As yet, its antigen is unknown. The source of the sample is a study of cytotoxic CD8 clonotypes in ibrutinib-treated CLL. For the study at large: Patient counts were 11 relapsed/refractory, roughly 15 treatment-naive and 17 to 18 IGHV unmutated. Treatment had run for a median about twelve months, range 6 to 36, when response samples were taken.

Germline V CDR1 and CDR2: SGHTA, FQGTGA. Between the trimmed V and J ends, which lost 8 bases and 5 bases, there was a span of 16 bases. This CDR3 has 14 amino acids. Study observations and caveats: Sampling times, which were not matched between the groups, differed between sustained-remission patients and progressing patients. Baseline values of clonality outstripped age-matched healthy donors and followed circulating CD8+ T-cell counts.

Sequencing used immunoSEQ multiplex PCR; TCRdb keeps in-frame clones, though not all of them. The sample lists around 140,000 clones, about 80% seen once, with about 4.7% in the top ten. This receptor was obtained from a human donor with chronic lymphocytic leukemia. The source was PBMCs, collected after 24 months of ibrutinib treatment. The J gene is TRBJ1-3, the V gene TRBV7-3; D gene uncertain. The CDR3 DNA is TGTGCCAGCTCTTTGGACGGAGGACGAAACACCATATATTTT. Protein sequence: CASSLDGGRNTIYF. Full variable domain (rest looked up from reference TRBV7-3 and TRBJ1-3): GAGVSQTPSNKVTEKGKYVELRCDPISGHTALYWYRQSLGQGPEFLIYFQGTGAADDSGLPNDRFFAVRPEGSVSTLKIQRTERGDSAVYLCASSLDGGRNTIYFGEGSWLTVV.